This is a list of T cell receptor beta chains from one sample in a study of shared clonotypes between healthy human individuals. Sequenced by immunoSEQ multiplex PCR; TCRdb stores in-frame clones only, minus some. The profile shows around 610,000 clones, 90% to 97% of them singletons. Sample: naive CD8+ T cells sorted from blood. Receptor source: a woman in her 30s in good health. Both conserved end residues are trimmed from each CDR3.

v_call: TRBV28; cdr3_aa: ASSLASPGTPVEQY
v_call: TRBV21-1; cdr3_aa: ASGGTMYPYEQY
v_call: TRBV6-5; cdr3_aa: ASTNGDQETQY
v_call: TRBV5-6; cdr3_aa: ASSSGTEETQY
v_call: TRBV6-1; cdr3_aa: ASSSGLPYEQY
v_call: TRBV13; cdr3_aa: ASSQGRGNQPQH
v_call: TRBV9; cdr3_aa: ASSVEGTGLGYT
v_call: TRBV20-1; cdr3_aa: SVGSNQPQH
v_call: TRBV9; cdr3_aa: ASSVVSGKNTEAF
v_call: TRBV27; cdr3_aa: ASSQAGAPLYEQY
v_call: TRBV28; cdr3_aa: ASKDDGRDHEQY
v_call: TRBV6-5; cdr3_aa: ASSYSMGDSYEQY
v_call: TRBV7-9; cdr3_aa: ASSTGNQETQY
v_call: TRBV7-2; cdr3_aa: ASSLRTDTQY
v_call: TRBV4-1; cdr3_aa: ASSQKGAGNQPQH
v_call: TRBV7-9; cdr3_aa: ASSLTQGQETQY
v_call: TRBV2; cdr3_aa: ASNEGLAGDHYEQY
v_call: TRBV5-4; cdr3_aa: ASSWDRGLVNEQF
v_call: TRBV19; cdr3_aa: ASSIVGVNTEAF
v_call: TRBV9; cdr3_aa: ASSVGQNYGYT
v_call: TRBV5-6; cdr3_aa: ASSLGGSSYEQY
v_call: TRBV27; cdr3_aa: ASSSPPGSEQY
v_call: TRBV19; cdr3_aa: ASSLFLGKTYEQY
v_call: TRBV28; cdr3_aa: ASTYRLGTDTQY
v_call: TRBV27; cdr3_aa: ASSLRDGSYEQY
v_call: TRBV29-1; cdr3_aa: SVTGQGYEQY
v_call: TRBV9; cdr3_aa: ASSGTEMNEQF
v_call: TRBV23-1; cdr3_aa: ASSQFKFDSRAYEQY
v_call: TRBV27; cdr3_aa: ASSIMTTDTQY
v_call: TRBV27; cdr3_aa: ASSFGTSGAAYNEQF
v_call: TRBV4-2; cdr3_aa: ASSQETGLIQPQH
v_call: TRBV11-2; cdr3_aa: ASSLDLDSTETQY
v_call: TRBV20-1; cdr3_aa: SASIGEQY
v_call: TRBV13; cdr3_aa: ASSPGLSTDTQY
v_call: TRBV10-3; cdr3_aa: AISFTGYYEQY
v_call: TRBV6-1; cdr3_aa: ASSEATEYQETQY
v_call: TRBV28; cdr3_aa: AIGVAGEETQY
v_call: TRBV27; cdr3_aa: ASSLWSSWDQPQH
v_call: TRBV27; cdr3_aa: ASSRAADTQY
v_call: TRBV30; cdr3_aa: AWRGGAGSYNEQF
v_call: TRBV29-1; cdr3_aa: SVSHTYSPYEQY
v_call: TRBV7-9; cdr3_aa: ASSTIAGEYEQY
v_call: TRBV6-1; cdr3_aa: ASSEYSYNEQF
v_call: TRBV7-9; cdr3_aa: ASSLASGLDEQY
v_call: TRBV28; cdr3_aa: ASRQDRVNTEAF
v_call: TRBV7-9; cdr3_aa: ASSLAGAGETQY
v_call: TRBV27; cdr3_aa: ASSLGGRSYEQY
v_call: TRBV7-9; cdr3_aa: ASNPGAAGLSNYGYT
v_call: TRBV5-1; cdr3_aa: ASSLEVGSHNEQF
v_call: TRBV9; cdr3_aa: ASSVEVGLKTQY
v_call: TRBV19; cdr3_aa: ASSIGGSYSYEQY
v_call: TRBV7-2; cdr3_aa: ASSLGPGDLNTEAF
v_call: TRBV7-9; cdr3_aa: ASSPSLSPFREKLF
v_call: TRBV10-3; cdr3_aa: AITIPTSGRDCEQY
v_call: TRBV4-1; cdr3_aa: ASSQILGQPQH
v_call: TRBV5-1; cdr3_aa: ASSLDPNLLAGVNEQF
v_call: TRBV28; cdr3_aa: ASRRDLSYEQY
v_call: TRBV28; cdr3_aa: ASSSRTGVYNEQF
v_call: TRBV29-1; cdr3_aa: SVDPGVAGGYEQY